This record concerns one T cell receptor (beta chain) sequence. An end of the junction does not agree with germline; a read error may underlie this. Only in-frame clones appear in the TCRdb table, and some are missing; sequencing was by immunoSEQ multiplex PCR. Among about 27,000 clones, 85% were seen once, and the ten largest hold 48%. This sample stems from a study of OX40 agonist ivuxolimab in advanced cancers. Germline V gene data show CDR1 as SSHAT and CDR2 as FNYEAQ (reference sequence). This CDR3 has 13 amino acids. The clonotype comes from an adult with an advanced solid tumor such as melanoma, head and neck, liver or kidney cancer. The chain uses TRBV7-7 and TRBJ2-7; 9 nucleotides line up with TRBD1. This specimen was CD4+ or CD8+ T cells sorted from blood, taken in a trial of the OX40 agonist ivuxolimab. This CDR3 is CASSPGQGYEQYF. The CDR3 nucleotides are TGTGCTAGCAGCCCGGGACAGGGTTACGAGCAGTACTTC.